Shown below are 10 T cell receptor beta chains from a single sample sequenced in a study of regulatory T cells in long-lasting Graves disease. Investigators prepared the TCR beta libraries by applying iRepertoire HTBI primers and Arm-PCR of CDR3 regions. MiXCR was run by TCRdb on the multiplex PCR reads, yielding one entry per CDR3 protein. The sample contains around 400,000 distinct CDR3 sequences, roughly a sixth of which appear only once. The time point denotes: newly diagnosed GD, antithyroid drugs for less than 3 months. Construction of the TCR library relied on RNA isolated from PBMCs. Sequencing was performed on peripheral blood mononuclear cells (PBMCs), taken at new diagnosis, from a patient treated with antithyroid drugs. These receptors originate from a female donor with Graves disease.

V is TRBV7-9 and J is TRBJ1-3; D unclear. The V end lost 4 bases, the J end lost 9 bases, and 7 bases lay between the germline ends. The length of the CDR3 is 11 residues. CDR1 and CDR2 (germline): SEHNR, FQNEAQ (reference sequence). As DNA, the CDR3 is TGTGCCAGCAGCTCACCACTCACCATATATTTT. Its translation is CASSSPLTIYF.

The chain recombines TRBV6-5 with TRBJ1-2; D is uncertain. The CDR3 runs to 16 residues. Trimming shortened V by 0 bases and J by 3 bases, and 14 bases separated the two germline ends. Germline lookup yields CDR1 MNHEY and CDR2 SVGAGI. CDR3 sequence: CASSYSADGRDYGYTF. In DNA, the CDR3 is TGTGCCAGCAGTTACTCGGCTGATGGAAGGGACTATGGCTACACCTTC.

This clonotype has a handful of counts. This rearrangement joins TRBV10-3 to TRBJ1-2; perhaps TRBD1 as D (6 bases). Germline V gene sequence: CDR1 ENHRY, CDR2 SYGVKD. This CDR3 region has 16 residues. Trimming took off 2 bases at V and 4 bases at J, with 17 bases between the two ends. DNA for the CDR3: TGTGCCATCAGTGAGGGGGGGCAGGGGCCCGTCTATGGCTACACCTTC. It codes for CAISEGGQGPVYGYTF.

V usage is TRBV10-3 and J usage is TRBJ1-1; D not resolved. Germline-derived CDR1 and CDR2 are ENHRY and SYGVKD. V was cut by 2 bases and J by 11 bases, with 18 bases left in between. The CDR3 has 14 amino acids. The CDR3 nucleotides are TGTGCCATCAGTGAGCAGAACGGACTAGTGAGGGCTTTCTTT. Residues: CAISEQNGLVRAFF.

This clonotype turned up a few times. This may be a read error, as it is one base from a much larger clone. The chain joins TRBV6-1 to TRBJ1-1, with D perhaps TRBD1 (5 bases). The CDR3 runs 15 residues. V was pared by 8 bases and J by 4 bases, with 20 bases between. CDR1 MNHNS and CDR2 SASEGT come from the germline V gene. The CDR3 DNA is TGTGCCAGCGAAAGATGGGCAGGGAAGGTCACTGAAGCTTTCTTT. This translates into CASERWAGKVTEAFF.

J is TRBJ1-3 and V is TRBV11-2; possible D gene TRBD1, 5 bases. The length of the CDR3 is 15 residues. From germline, CDR1 is SGHAT and CDR2 FQNNGV. The ends were cut back, 8 bases at V and 2 bases at J, with 16 bases in the middle. CDR3 protein: CASRGTKGTGNTIYF. As DNA, the CDR3 is TGTGCCAGCCGTGGCACCAAGGGGACTGGAAACACCATATATTTT. Complete variable domain (other parts from reference TRBV11-2 and TRBJ1-3): EAGVAQSPRYKIIEKRQSVAFWCNPISGHATLYWYQQILGQGPKLLIQFQNNGVVDDSQLPKDRFSAERLKGVDSTLKIQPAKLEDSAVYLCASRGTKGTGNTIYFGEGSWLTVV.

Points on this clonotype: A much more abundant neighbour one base away suggests this may be a read error. The final CDR3 position lacks the conserved phenylalanine or tryptophan, pointing to a likely read error. The gene calls are TRBV12-3 or TRBV12-4 and TRBJ2-1; a weak D match, TRBD1 (6 bases). Trimming cost V 6 bases and J 8 bases, with 14 bases left between them. This CDR3 region has 13 residues. The CDR3 reads CASSLGPGDEQFS. In nucleotides, the CDR3 is TGTGCCAGCAGCCTTGGCCCAGGGGATGAGCAGTTCTCC.

The rearrangement joins TRBV2 to TRBJ1-2; D is possibly TRBD1 (6 bases). CDR3 length equals 13 residues. Per germline, CDR1 SNHLY and CDR2 FYNNEI. V shed 7 bases and J shed 4 bases, with 13 bases lying between them. The CDR3 spells CASIATGSYGYTF. DNA for the CDR3: TGTGCCAGCATCGCGACAGGAAGCTATGGCTACACCTTC.

This clonotype has a count of ten or more. The CDR3 DNA is TGCAGTGCTAGGTTTCTAGCGGGCATCTCCTACAATGAGCAGTTCTTC. Translated: CSARFLAGISYNEQFF. The V and J genes are TRBV20-1 and TRBJ2-1; 8 bases align to TRBD2. This CDR3 contains 16 residues. Germline CDR1 reads DFQATT; CDR2 reads SNEGSKA (reference sequence). V was pared by 3 bases and J by 0 bases, with 7 bases of the junction left unmatched.

In its sample, this clonotype was seen many times. The rearrangement joins TRBV5-5 to TRBJ1-1, with D possibly matching TRBD1 (6 bases). Trimming cost V 4 bases and J 0 bases, with 16 bases left between them. The germline V gene encodes CDR1 SGHKS and CDR2 YYEKEE (reference sequence). This CDR3 region has 16 residues. The CDR3 nucleotides read TGTGCCAGCAGCCTGGGGGGCCAGGGCATGAACACTGAAGCTTTCTTT. This translates into CASSLGGQGMNTEAFF.